A selection of T cell receptor beta chains follows, all from one sample in a study of CD8 T cells in Susac syndrome. MiXCR, run by TCRdb on the immunoSEQ multiplex PCR reads, gives a single entry per CDR3 protein. The data hold some 120,000 distinct CDR3 sequences, with 90% to 95% observed a single time. Sequencing used CD8+ T cells from PBMCs. The receptors shown here come from a human donor with multiple sclerosis. The CDR3 runs from the conserved cysteine through the conserved F or W. Each record gives: J gene, V gene, CDR3 length, clone size, D gene, CDR3 DNA, CDR3 protein. The D gene is left open where the match is weak. Size is stated for part of the rows, as once, few or many counts, or as a class when the clone is expanded.

TRBJ2-7	TRBV29-1	12	-	-	TGCAGCGCCCGGGACGGAGACTACGAGCAGTACTTC	CSARDGDYEQYF
TRBJ2-1	TRBV4-2	17	-	-	TGTGCCAGCAGCCAGTTCCTCACTAATGGAGAGGCGAATGAGCAGTTCTTC	CASSQFLTNGEANEQFF
TRBJ2-7	TRBV7-6	14	-	-	TGTGCCAGCAGCTTCCATGACGGTTCCTACGAGCAGTACTTC	CASSFHDGSYEQYF
TRBJ2-5	TRBV19	13	once	-	TGTGCCAGTAGTGAATGGAGTTTTGAGACCCAGTACTTC	CASSEWSFETQYF
TRBJ2-5	TRBV28	14	-	-	TGTGCCAGCAAATCACCTCCGAACCGGGAGACCCAGTACTTC	CASKSPPNRETQYF
TRBJ1-2	TRBV12-3/TRBV12-4	11	-	-	TGTGCCAGCAGTCGGGGTTATGGCTACACCTTC	CASSRGYGYTF
TRBJ1-2	TRBV3-1	13	-	TRBD1	TGTGCCAGCAGCCCGGGACAGGGCGACGGCTACACCTTC	CASSPGQGDGYTF
TRBJ2-2	TRBV12-3/TRBV12-4	14	-	-	TGTGCCAGCACCCTGCGGGGAGACACCGGGGAGCTGTTTTTT	CASTLRGDTGELFF
TRBJ2-1	TRBV29-1	14	-	TRBD2	TGCAGCGTGACTAGCGGGGGGTTTTACAATGAGCAGTTCTTC	CSVTSGGFYNEQFF
TRBJ1-2	TRBV29-1	11	-	-	TGCAGCGTCCGGACAGCCTATGGCTACACCTTC	CSVRTAYGYTF
TRBJ1-1	TRBV10-3	14	few	-	TGTGCCATCAGGGACTCAGGGTTGAACACTGAAGCTTTCTTT	CAIRDSGLNTEAFF
TRBJ2-5	TRBV29-1	13	-	TRBD2	TGCAGCGTCTTAGCGGGGGCATCTGAGACCCAGTACTTC	CSVLAGASETQYF
TRBJ2-1	TRBV20-1	15	-	TRBD2	TGCAGTGGGAGCCCTAGCGGGAGCTCCTACAATGAGCAGTTCTTC	CSGSPSGSSYNEQFF
TRBJ1-1	TRBV2	12	once	-	TGTGCCAGTCCGAGGCCGGACACTGAAGCTTTCTTT	CASPRPDTEAFF
TRBJ2-1	TRBV11-2	16	-	TRBD2	TGTGCCAGCAGCTCACTAGCGTTGAAACAGTACAATGAGCAGTTCTTC	CASSSLALKQYNEQFF
TRBJ1-1	TRBV6-6	14	-	-	TGTGCCAGCAGTTCCGGGACATGGAACACTGAAGCTTTCTTT	CASSSGTWNTEAFF
TRBJ1-2	TRBV3-1	13	-	-	TGTGCCAGCAGCCAAGATCAGTACTATGGCTACACCTTC	CASSQDQYYGYTF
TRBJ2-1	TRBV7-9	11	-	-	TGTGCCAGCAGCTGGAGCGGGGAGCAGTTCTTC	CASSWSGEQFF
TRBJ2-6	TRBV4-1	14	-	-	TGCGCCAGCAGCCTAGCCTCTGGGGCCAACGTCCTGACTTTC	CASSLASGANVLTF
TRBJ1-1	TRBV19	15	-	-	TGTGCCAGTAGTATATCCTCAGGGGCGTACACTGAAGCTTTCTTT	CASSISSGAYTEAFF
TRBJ1-2	TRBV4-1	16	-	TRBD1	TGCGCCAGCAGCCAAACGAATAGAGACAGGGCATATGGCTACACCTTC	CASSQTNRDRAYGYTF
TRBJ1-1	TRBV12-3/TRBV12-4	12	-	-	TGTGCCAGCGGCCGGGGTGGACGCGAAGCTTTCTTT	CASGRGGREAFF
TRBJ1-1	TRBV3-1	12	-	-	TGTGCCAGCAGGGGTGGATTGACTGAAGCTTTCTTT	CASRGGLTEAFF
TRBJ1-2	TRBV12-3/TRBV12-4	14	-	TRBD1	TGTGCCAGCAGTCCCGGGACAGGAGGAGTGAGCTACACCTTC	CASSPGTGGVSYTF
TRBJ2-1	TRBV2	12	-	-	TGTGCCAGCAATGGACTGAACAATGAGCAGTTCTTC	CASNGLNNEQFF
TRBJ2-3	TRBV9	17	-	TRBD2	TGTGCCAGCAGCCCCCGGACTAGCGGGAGGGTAACAGATACGCAGTATTTT	CASSPRTSGRVTDTQYF
TRBJ1-1	TRBV27	14	-	-	TGTGCCAGCAGTTTTCGAGGAATGAACACTGAAGCTTTCTTT	CASSFRGMNTEAFF
TRBJ2-6	TRBV19	13	-	-	TGTGCCAGTGTTTCCTCTGGGGCCAACGTCCTGACTTTC	CASVSSGANVLTF
TRBJ1-2	TRBV20-1	11	-	-	TGCAGTGCAAAGGGAGACTATGGCTACACCTTC	CSAKGDYGYTF
TRBJ2-1	TRBV20-1	17	-	-	TGCAGTGCTAGAGATCTAGGAGGGTGGAGCTCCTACAATGAGCAGTTCTTC	CSARDLGGWSSYNEQFF
TRBJ2-7	TRBV30	17	once	-	TGTGCCTGGAGTCCAAGGGAGGAAACTAGAGTTGCCTACGAGCAGTACTTC	CAWSPREETRVAYEQYF
TRBJ2-2	TRBV27	11	-	-	TGTGCCAGCAGTTGGGGCGGGGAGCTGTTTTTT	CASSWGGELFF
TRBJ1-1	TRBV29-1	12	once	-	TGCAGCGCCACCCTCCCGACCTCTGAAGCTTTCTTT	CSATLPTSEAFF
TRBJ1-5	TRBV4-1	15	-	TRBD1	TGCGCCAGCAGCCAATGGGACAGGGGTTTTCAGCCCCAGCATTTT	CASSQWDRGFQPQHF
TRBJ1-5	TRBV12-3/TRBV12-4	14	few	-	TGTGCCAGCAGTTTGGTAGGTAGCAATCAGCCCCAGCATTTT	CASSLVGSNQPQHF
TRBJ2-3	TRBV27	14	-	-	TGTGCCAGCAGTTTAGGGGCGCGGATAGATACGCAGTATTTT	CASSLGARIDTQYF
TRBJ2-7	TRBV29-1	16	-	TRBD1	TGCAGCGTAAGGGGGGGGGACAGGGCGGTTTCCTACGAGCAGTACTTC	CSVRGGDRAVSYEQYF
TRBJ2-2	TRBV19	13	-	-	TGTGCCAGTAGTATAGATGACGCCGGGGAGCTGTTTTTT	CASSIDDAGELFF
TRBJ2-1	TRBV4-1	15	-	-	TGCGCCAGCAGCCAAGGGGGACTCTCCTACAATGAGCAGTTCTTC	CASSQGGLSYNEQFF
TRBJ2-1	TRBV7-9	14	-	-	TGTGCCAGCAGCTTAACTCACCTGGACAATGAGCAGTTCTTC	CASSLTHLDNEQFF
TRBJ2-7	TRBV5-6	14	-	TRBD2	TGTGCCAGCAGCGACGGGGGGTCCCCCTACGAGCAGTACTTC	CASSDGGSPYEQYF
TRBJ2-2	TRBV5-1	14	-	-	TGCGCCAGCAGCTTTTCCGGGAACACCGGGGAGCTGTTTTTT	CASSFSGNTGELFF
TRBJ2-7	TRBV14	13	-	-	TGTGCCAGCAGCCAGTTGAGCTCCTACGAGCAGTACTTC	CASSQLSSYEQYF
TRBJ1-5	TRBV27	15	-	-	TGTGCCAGCAGTCTGACCCACGGGGGCAATCAGCCCCAGCATTTT	CASSLTHGGNQPQHF
TRBJ2-2	TRBV7-8	16	-	TRBD1	TGTGCCAGCAGACCTCCGGGACAGGGCCTCACCGGGGAGCTGTTTTTT	CASRPPGQGLTGELFF
TRBJ2-2	TRBV13	16	-	-	TGTGCCAGCAGCCCCCTGGCTCAGTCGGACACCGGGGAGCTGTTTTTT	CASSPLAQSDTGELFF
TRBJ2-7	TRBV6-5	15	once	TRBD2	TGTGCCAGCAGTTACGCGCCTAGCGGAGCCTACGAGCAGTACTTC	CASSYAPSGAYEQYF
TRBJ2-1	TRBV29-1	15	-	-	TGCAGCGTTGAAGGGACAGACGTTACCTACAATGAGCAGTTCTTC	CSVEGTDVTYNEQFF
TRBJ2-7	TRBV7-9	15	-	TRBD2	TGTGCCAGCAGCGGAGGACTAGCGGGACCCTACGAGCAGTACTTC	CASSGGLAGPYEQYF
TRBJ1-1	TRBV6-1	13	-	-	TGTGCCATCCCTGCCATCGGGAACACTGAAGCTTTCTTT	CAIPAIGNTEAFF
TRBJ1-1	TRBV25-1	15	-	-	TGTGCCAGCAGTGAATCGGGTAGCATGAACACTGAAGCTTTCTTT	CASSESGSMNTEAFF
TRBJ2-3	TRBV27	14	-	-	TGTGCCAGCAGTCTAAGGACAGGCACAGATACGCAGTATTTT	CASSLRTGTDTQYF
TRBJ2-3	TRBV5-6	16	-	TRBD1	TGTGCCAGCAGCTGGGGGACAGGCCCGACCCCAGATACGCAGTATTTT	CASSWGTGPTPDTQYF